This TCR beta chain was sequenced in a study of graft-versus-host responses after intestinal transplantation. Study summary: Tacrolimus and steroids were given for around 3 years to all recipients after anti-thymocyte globulin induction.

Study outcomes and limitations: Recipient marrow held GvH clones, some first seen in ileum or blood.

Remarks on this clone: Its antigen remains unidentified.

Produced via immunoSEQ multiplex PCR; TCRdb's table is partial and in-frame only. The sample holds about 82,000 clones, roughly nine tenths seen once. Trimming took 4 bases from V and 3 from J; bases not matched to a gene: 7. The V gene's germline CDR1 is SGHTA and CDR2 FQGNSA. CDR3 length: 16 residues. V usage is TRBV7-2 and J usage is TRBJ1-2; 11 bases are shared with TRBD1. The source of this sequence is a human donor who received an intestinal transplant. Material: unstimulated CD4+ T cells sorted from spleen or lymph node cells, obtained before intestinal transplant. The CDR3 loop reads CASSSFGGQGDYGYTF. Written as DNA, the CDR3 is TGTGCCAGCAGCTCTTTTGGGGGACAGGGGGACTATGGCTACACCTTC.